This T cell receptor beta chain emerged from a study of blood T cells in healthy people across ages. Turning to this clonotype: Its antigen is not identified.

General observations from the study: The diversity estimates, figures obtained from one million T cells, were considered underestimates. TCR beta diversity was tightly associated with the proportion of naive T cells. Researchers said unsorted PBMCs prevented a conclusive naive versus antigen-experienced comparison.

Primed by a sample-barcoded 5' primer and a J-beta primer mix, a second PCR proceeded for 7 to 11 cycles. TCRdb passed the 5' RACE reads through MiXCR, listing each CDR3 protein once. The repertoire holds roughly 800,000 distinct CDR3 sequences, with about three fifths as singletons. Sequencing input: blood. This clonotype was obtained from a man between 25 and 39 years old in good health.

CDR3 sequence: CSVARGANTEAFF. The CDR3 DNA is TGCAGCGTGGCGAGGGGCGCGAACACTGAAGCTTTCTTT. The chain joins TRBV29-1 to TRBJ1-1, with D perhaps TRBD1 (5 bases). This CDR3 is built from 13 residues. CDR1 is SQVTM and CDR2 is ANQGSEA in the germline V gene. Trimming removed 6 bases at V and 1 base at J, with 12 bases between.